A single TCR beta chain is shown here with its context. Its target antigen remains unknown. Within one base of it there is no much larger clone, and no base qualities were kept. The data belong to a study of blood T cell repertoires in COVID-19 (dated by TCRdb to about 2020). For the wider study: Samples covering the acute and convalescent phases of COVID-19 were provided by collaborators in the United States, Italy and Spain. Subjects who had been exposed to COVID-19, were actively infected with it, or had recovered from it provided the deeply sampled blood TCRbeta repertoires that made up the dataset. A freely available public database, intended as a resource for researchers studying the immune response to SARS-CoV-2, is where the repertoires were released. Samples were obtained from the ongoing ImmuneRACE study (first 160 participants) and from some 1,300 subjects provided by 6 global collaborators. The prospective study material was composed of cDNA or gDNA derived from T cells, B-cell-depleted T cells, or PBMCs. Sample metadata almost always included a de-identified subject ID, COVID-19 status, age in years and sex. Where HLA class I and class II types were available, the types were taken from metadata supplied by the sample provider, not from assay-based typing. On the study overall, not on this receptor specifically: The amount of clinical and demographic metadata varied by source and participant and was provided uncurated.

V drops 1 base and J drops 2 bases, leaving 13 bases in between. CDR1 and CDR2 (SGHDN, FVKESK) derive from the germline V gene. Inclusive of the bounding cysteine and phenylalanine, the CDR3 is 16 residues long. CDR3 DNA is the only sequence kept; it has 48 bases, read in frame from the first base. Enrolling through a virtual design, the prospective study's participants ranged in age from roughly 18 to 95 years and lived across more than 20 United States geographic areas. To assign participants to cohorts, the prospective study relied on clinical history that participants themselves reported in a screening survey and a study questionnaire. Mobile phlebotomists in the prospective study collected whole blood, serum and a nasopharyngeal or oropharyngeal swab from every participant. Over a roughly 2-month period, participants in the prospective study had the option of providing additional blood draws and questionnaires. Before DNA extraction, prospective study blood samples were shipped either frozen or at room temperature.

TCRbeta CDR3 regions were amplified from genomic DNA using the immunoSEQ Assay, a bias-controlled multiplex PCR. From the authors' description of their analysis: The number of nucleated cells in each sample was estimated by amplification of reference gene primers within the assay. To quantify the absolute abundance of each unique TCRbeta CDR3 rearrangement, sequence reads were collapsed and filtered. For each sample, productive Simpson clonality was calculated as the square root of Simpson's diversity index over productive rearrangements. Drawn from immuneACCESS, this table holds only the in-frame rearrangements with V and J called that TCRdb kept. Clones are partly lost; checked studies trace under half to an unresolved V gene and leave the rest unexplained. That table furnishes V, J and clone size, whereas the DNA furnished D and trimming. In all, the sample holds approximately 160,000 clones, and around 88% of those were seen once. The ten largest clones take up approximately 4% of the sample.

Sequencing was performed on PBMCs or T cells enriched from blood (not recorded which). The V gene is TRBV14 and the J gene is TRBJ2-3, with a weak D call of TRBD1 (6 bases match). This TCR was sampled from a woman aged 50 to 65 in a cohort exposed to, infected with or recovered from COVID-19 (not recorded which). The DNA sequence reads TGTGCCAGCAGCCAAGGCAGGTCAGGGGTCACAGATACGCAGTATTTT. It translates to CASSQGRSGVTDTQYF.